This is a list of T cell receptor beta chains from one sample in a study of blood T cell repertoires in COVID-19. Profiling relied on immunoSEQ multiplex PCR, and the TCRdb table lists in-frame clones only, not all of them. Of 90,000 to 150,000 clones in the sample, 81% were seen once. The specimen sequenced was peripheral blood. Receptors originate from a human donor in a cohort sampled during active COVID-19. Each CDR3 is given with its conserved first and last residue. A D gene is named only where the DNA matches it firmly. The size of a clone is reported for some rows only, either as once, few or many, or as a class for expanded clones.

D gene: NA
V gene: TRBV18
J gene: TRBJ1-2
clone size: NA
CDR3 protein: CASSPRQAYTF
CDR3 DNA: TGTGCCAGCTCACCACGACAGGCTTACACCTTC

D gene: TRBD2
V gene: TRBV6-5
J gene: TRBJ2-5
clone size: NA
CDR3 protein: CASSYGTIFQETQYF
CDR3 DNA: TGTGCCAGCAGTTACGGGACTATTTTCCAAGAGACCCAGTACTTC

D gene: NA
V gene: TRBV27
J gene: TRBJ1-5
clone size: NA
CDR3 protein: CASSLAGSNQPQHF
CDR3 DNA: TGTGCCAGCAGTTTAGCGGGCAGCAATCAGCCCCAGCATTTT

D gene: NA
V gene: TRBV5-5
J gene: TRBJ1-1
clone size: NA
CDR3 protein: CASSLDFLGNTEAFF
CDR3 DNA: TGTGCCAGCAGCTTAGACTTTTTAGGGAACACTGAAGCTTTCTTT

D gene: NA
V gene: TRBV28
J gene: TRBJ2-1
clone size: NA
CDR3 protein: CASQGLDEQFF
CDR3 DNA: TGTGCCAGCCAGGGGCTGGATGAGCAGTTCTTC

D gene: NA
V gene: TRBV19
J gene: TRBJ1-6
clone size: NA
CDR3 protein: CASSTDGQQGAPLHF
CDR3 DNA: TGTGCCAGTAGTACGGATGGACAGCAAGGGGCACCCCTCCACTTT

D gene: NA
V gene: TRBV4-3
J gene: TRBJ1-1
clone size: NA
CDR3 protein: CASSQDLMGRGSGTEAFF
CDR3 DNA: TGCGCCAGCAGCCAAGATCTGATGGGGCGGGGGTCGGGCACTGAAGCTTTCTTT

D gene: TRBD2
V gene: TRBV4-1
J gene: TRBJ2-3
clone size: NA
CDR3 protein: CASSPNSGRASTDTQYF
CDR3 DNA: TGCGCCAGCAGCCCAAATAGCGGGAGGGCGAGCACAGATACGCAGTATTTT

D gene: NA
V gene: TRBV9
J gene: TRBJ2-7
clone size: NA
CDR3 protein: CASSVDGAGKTYEQYF
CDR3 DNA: TGTGCCAGCAGCGTAGATGGGGCGGGAAAGACCTACGAGCAGTACTTC

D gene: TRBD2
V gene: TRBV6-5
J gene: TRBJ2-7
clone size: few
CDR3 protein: CASSNPRGGVHEQYF
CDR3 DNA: TGTGCCAGCAGTAACCCCCGTGGGGGGGTCCACGAGCAGTACTTC

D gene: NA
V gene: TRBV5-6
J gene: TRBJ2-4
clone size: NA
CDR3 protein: CASSLPSGKNIQYF
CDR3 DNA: TGTGCCAGCAGCTTACCCAGCGGCAAAAACATTCAGTACTTC

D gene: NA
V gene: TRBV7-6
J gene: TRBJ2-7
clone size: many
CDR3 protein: CASSSTQGSDEQYF
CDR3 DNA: TGTGCCAGCAGCTCGACACAGGGTAGCGACGAGCAGTACTTC

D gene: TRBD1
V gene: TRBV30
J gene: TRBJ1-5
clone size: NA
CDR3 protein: CAWSGDSGNQPQHF
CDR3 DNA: TGTGCCTGGAGTGGGGACAGCGGCAATCAGCCCCAGCATTTT

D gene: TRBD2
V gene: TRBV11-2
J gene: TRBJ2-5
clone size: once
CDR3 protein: CASSFSGLAGVIVETQYF
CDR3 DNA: TGTGCCAGCAGCTTTTCGGGACTAGCGGGAGTAATCGTAGAGACCCAGTACTTC

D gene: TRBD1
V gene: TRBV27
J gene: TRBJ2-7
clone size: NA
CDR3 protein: CASGTAYEQYF
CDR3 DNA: TGTGCCAGCGGGACAGCCTACGAGCAGTACTTC

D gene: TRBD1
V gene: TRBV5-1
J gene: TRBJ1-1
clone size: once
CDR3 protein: CASSPADRDTEAFF
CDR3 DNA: TGCGCCAGCAGCCCGGCCGACAGGGACACTGAAGCTTTCTTT

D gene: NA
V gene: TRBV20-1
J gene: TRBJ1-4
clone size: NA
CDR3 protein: CSASRGSSEKLFF
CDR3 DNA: TGCAGTGCTAGTAGGGGTAGCTCGGAAAAACTGTTTTTT

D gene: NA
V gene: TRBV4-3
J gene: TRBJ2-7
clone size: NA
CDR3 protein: CASSQGRGYLYEQYF
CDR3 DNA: TGCGCCAGCAGCCAAGGAAGGGGTTATCTATACGAGCAGTACTTC

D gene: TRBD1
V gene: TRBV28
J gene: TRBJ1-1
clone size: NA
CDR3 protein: CASSLDRDFTEAFF
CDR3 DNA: TGTGCCAGCAGTTTAGACAGGGACTTCACTGAAGCTTTCTTT

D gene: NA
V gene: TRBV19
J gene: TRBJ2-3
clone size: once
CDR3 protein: CASGQWTDTQYF
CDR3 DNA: TGTGCCAGTGGACAGTGGACAGATACGCAGTATTTT

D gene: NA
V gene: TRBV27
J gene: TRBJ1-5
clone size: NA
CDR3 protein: CASSLSSGFGNQPQHF
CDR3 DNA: TGTGCCAGCAGTTTATCATCAGGGTTCGGCAATCAGCCCCAGCATTTT

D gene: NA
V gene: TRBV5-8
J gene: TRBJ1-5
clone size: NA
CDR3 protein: CASSLDGDYNQPQHF
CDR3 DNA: TGTGCCAGCAGCTTGGACGGGGACTACAATCAGCCCCAGCATTTT

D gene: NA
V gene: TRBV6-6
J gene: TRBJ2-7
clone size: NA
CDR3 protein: CASSPDFSSYEQYF
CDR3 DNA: TGTGCCAGCAGTCCTGACTTTAGCTCCTACGAGCAGTACTTC

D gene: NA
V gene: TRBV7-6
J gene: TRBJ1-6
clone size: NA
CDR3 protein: CASSLVGGYNSPLHF
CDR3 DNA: TGTGCCAGCAGCTTAGTAGGGGGCTATAATTCACCCCTCCACTTT

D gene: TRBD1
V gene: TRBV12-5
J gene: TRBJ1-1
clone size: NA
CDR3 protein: CASGFGTGRGGTEAFF
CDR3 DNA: TGTGCTAGTGGTTTCGGGACAGGGAGGGGAGGCACTGAAGCTTTCTTT

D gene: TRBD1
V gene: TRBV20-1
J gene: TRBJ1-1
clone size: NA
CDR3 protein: CSASRGHMNTEAFF
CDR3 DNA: TGCAGTGCTAGTAGGGGGCACATGAACACTGAAGCTTTCTTT

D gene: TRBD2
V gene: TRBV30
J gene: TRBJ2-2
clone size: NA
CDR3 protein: CAWDGLAGGRTGELFF
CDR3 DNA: TGTGCCTGGGATGGACTAGCGGGGGGGCGGACCGGGGAGCTGTTTTTT

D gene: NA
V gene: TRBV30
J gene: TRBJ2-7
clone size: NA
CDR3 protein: CAWSARGAEQYF
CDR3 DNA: TGTGCCTGGTCGGCCAGGGGGGCCGAGCAGTACTTC

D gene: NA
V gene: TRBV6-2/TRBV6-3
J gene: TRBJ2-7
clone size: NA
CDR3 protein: CASSSPMNRAGRPYEQYF
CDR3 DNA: TGTGCCAGCAGTTCCCCGATGAATAGGGCGGGGCGCCCTTACGAGCAGTACTTC

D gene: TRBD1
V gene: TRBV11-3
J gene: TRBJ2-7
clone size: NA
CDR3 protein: CASSSGFPRGREEQYF
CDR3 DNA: TGTGCCAGCAGCAGTGGCTTTCCCAGGGGGCGCGAAGAGCAGTACTTC

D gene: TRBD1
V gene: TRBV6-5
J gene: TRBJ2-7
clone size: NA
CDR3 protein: CASSSGTGQYF
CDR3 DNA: TGTGCCAGCAGCTCCGGGACAGGCCAGTACTTC

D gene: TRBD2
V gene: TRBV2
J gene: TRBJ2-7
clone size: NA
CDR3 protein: CASSGSGLAGIEQYF
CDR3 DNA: TGTGCCAGCAGTGGTTCAGGACTAGCGGGAATTGAGCAGTACTTC

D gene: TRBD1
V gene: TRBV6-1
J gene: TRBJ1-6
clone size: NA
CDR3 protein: CASSEGPGGVSPLHF
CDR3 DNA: TGTGCCAGCAGTGAAGGGCCAGGGGGAGTTTCACCCCTCCACTTT

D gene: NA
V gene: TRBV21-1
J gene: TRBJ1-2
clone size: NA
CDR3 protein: CASSKFSGSYTF
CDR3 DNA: TGTGCCAGCAGCAAATTTTCGGGTAGCTACACCTTC

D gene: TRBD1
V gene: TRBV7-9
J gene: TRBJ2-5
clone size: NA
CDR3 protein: CASSLGGTGHQTQYF
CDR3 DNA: TGTGCCAGCAGCTTGGGAGGGACAGGGCATCAGACCCAGTACTTC

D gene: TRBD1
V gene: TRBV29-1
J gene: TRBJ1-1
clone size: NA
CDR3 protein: CSVQTGVTTEAFF
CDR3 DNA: TGCAGCGTTCAGACAGGGGTCACCACTGAAGCTTTCTTT

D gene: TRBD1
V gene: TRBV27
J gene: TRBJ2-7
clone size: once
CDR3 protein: CASSLSGQGPYEQYF
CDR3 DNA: TGTGCCAGCAGTTTATCGGGACAGGGACCCTACGAGCAGTACTTC

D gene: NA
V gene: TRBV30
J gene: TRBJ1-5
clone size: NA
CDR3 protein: CAWSLGEYSNQPQHF
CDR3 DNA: TGTGCCTGGAGTCTCGGAGAATATAGCAATCAGCCCCAGCATTTT

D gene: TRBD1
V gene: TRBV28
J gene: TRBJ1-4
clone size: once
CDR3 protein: CASSGGTAPEKLFF
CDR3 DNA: TGTGCCAGCAGTGGCGGGACAGCGCCTGAAAAACTGTTTTTT

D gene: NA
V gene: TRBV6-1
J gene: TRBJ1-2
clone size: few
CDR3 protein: CASSEAPGNYGYTF
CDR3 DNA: TGTGCCAGCAGTGAAGCGCCAGGGAACTATGGCTACACCTTC

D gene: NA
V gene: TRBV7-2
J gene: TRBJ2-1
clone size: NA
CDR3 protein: CASSSLSDNEQFF
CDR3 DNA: TGTGCCAGCAGCTCCCTCTCAGACAATGAGCAGTTCTTC